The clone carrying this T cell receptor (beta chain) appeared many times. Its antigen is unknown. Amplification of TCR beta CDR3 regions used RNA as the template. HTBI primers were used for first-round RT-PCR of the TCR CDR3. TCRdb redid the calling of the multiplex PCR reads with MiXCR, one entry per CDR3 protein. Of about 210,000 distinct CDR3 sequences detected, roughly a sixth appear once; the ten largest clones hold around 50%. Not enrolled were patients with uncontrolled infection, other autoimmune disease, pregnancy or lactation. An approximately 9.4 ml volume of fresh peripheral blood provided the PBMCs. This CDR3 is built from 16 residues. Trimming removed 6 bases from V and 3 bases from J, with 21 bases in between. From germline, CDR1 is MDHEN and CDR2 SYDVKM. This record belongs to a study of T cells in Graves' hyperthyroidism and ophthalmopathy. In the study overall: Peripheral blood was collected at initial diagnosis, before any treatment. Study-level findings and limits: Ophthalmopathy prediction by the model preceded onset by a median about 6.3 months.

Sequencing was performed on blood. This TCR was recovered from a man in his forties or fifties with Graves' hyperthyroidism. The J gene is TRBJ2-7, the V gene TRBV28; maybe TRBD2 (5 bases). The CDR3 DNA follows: TGTGCCAGCAGGGGCGGATTAAGGAGGTTTAGCTACGAGCAGTACTTC. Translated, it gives CASRGGLRRFSYEQYF. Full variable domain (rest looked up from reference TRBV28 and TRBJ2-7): DVKVTQSSRYLVKRTGEKVFLECVQDMDHENMFWYRQDPGLGLRLIYFSYDVKMKEKGDIPEGYSVSREKKERFSLILESASTNQTSMYLCASRGGLRRFSYEQYFGPGTRLTVT.